This T cell receptor beta chain was documented in a study of Graves' ophthalmopathy and Graves' hyperthyroidism. From germline, CDR1 is SGHAT and CDR2 FQNNGV. Trimming took 5 bases from V and 2 from J, leaving 16 bases between them. The length of the CDR3 is 15 residues. TCR beta CDR3 amplification used RNA transcripts. Scientists carried out first-round RT-PCR using HTBI primers and then a second-round multiplex PCR. Via MiXCR, TCRdb re-called the multiplex PCR reads, giving one row per CDR3 protein. Of some 750,000 distinct CDR3 sequences in the sample, 40% are singletons; the top ten hold about 40%.

The material sequenced was peripheral blood. The receptor was isolated from an adult man with Graves' ophthalmopathy. The chain carries TRBV11-2 and TRBJ2-7, with D perhaps assigned TRBD1 or TRBD2 (6 bases each). The CDR3 here is CASSVGGSVAYEQYF. CDR3 nucleotides: TGTGCCAGCAGCGTAGGGGGGTCTGTCGCCTACGAGCAGTACTTC.